This T cell receptor beta chain was obtained from a study of shared clonotypes between healthy human individuals. It was CD45RO-negative cells, positively selected for CCR7, that made up naive CD8 cells, with terminally differentiated effector memory CD45RA+ cells excluded. The V and J ends lost 0 bases and 3 bases respectively, with 9 bases between them. The CDR3 contains 15 residues. The germline V gene encodes CDR1 SGHAT and CDR2 FQNNGV. The authors' processing: There were no quality scores in the junction-only immunoSEQ sequences, so filtering differed. Libraries were prepared by immunoSEQ multiplex PCR; TCRdb keeps only in-frame clonotypes and omits some of them. V, J and clone size derive from that table, while D and trimming were established from the DNA sequence. The table has some 2.1 million clones, around 95% seen once.

The sequencing sample was made of naive CD8+ T cells from PBMCs. The origin of this receptor is a man between 18 and 29 years old in good health. Some clones in this sample may be carry-over from other donors' samples. This sequence joins TRBV11-2 and TRBJ1-5; the D is unclear. The CDR3 region has the DNA TGTGCCAGCAGCTTAGAAGGAGGGTTCAATCAGCCCCAGCATTTT. As protein: CASSLEGGFNQPQHF.